This TCR beta chain was recovered during a study of blood T cell repertoires in COVID-19. Study information: Sites in the United States, Italy and Spain provided acute and convalescent COVID-19 samples. The analysed material was cDNA or gDNA that came from T cells, B-cell-depleted T cells, or PBMCs.

V lost 1 base to trimming and J lost 2 bases, with 17 bases between them. Germline V gives CDR1 SGHDN, CDR2 FVKESK. This CDR3 is built from 17 residues. Original processing notes: Amplification with reference gene primers provided the estimates of nucleated cell counts. Sequencing was performed with immunoSEQ multiplex PCR; in TCRdb, only in-frame clones are kept and a portion is missing. The V and J calls and clone size were taken over from that table, and D and trimming were inferred from the DNA. The sample yields 50,000 or so clones, roughly 90% seen once. The sequence derives from a human donor with active COVID-19. The donor label of this sample is uncertain. V is TRBV14 and J is TRBJ1-2; D perhaps matches TRBD1 (6 bases). Input material: peripheral blood. Here the CDR3 DNA reads TGTGCCAGCAGCCAAGTAGTTCCGCGGACAGCGAACTATGGCTACACCTTC. Translating gives CASSQVVPRTANYGYTF.